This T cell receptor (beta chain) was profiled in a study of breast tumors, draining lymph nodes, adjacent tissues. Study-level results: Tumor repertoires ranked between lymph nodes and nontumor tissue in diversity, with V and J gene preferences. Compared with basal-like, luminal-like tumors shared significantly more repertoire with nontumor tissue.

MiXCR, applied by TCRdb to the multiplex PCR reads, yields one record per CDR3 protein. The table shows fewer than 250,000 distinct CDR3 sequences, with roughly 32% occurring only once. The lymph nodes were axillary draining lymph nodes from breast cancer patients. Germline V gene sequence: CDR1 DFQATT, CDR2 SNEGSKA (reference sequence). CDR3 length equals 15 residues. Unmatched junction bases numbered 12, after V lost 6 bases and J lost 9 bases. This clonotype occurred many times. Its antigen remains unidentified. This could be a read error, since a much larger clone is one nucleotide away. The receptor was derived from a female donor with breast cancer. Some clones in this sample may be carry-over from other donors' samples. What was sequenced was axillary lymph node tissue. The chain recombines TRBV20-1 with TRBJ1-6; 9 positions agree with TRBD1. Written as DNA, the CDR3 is TGCAGTGCCGTACCTCCGGGACAGGGTACTTCACCCCTCCACTTT. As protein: CSAVPPGQGTSPLHF.